This entry is about one T cell receptor (beta chain). Germline values: CDR1 LNHDA, CDR2 SQIVND (reference sequence). The CDR3 contains 14 residues. Unmatched junction bases numbered 5, after V lost 4 bases and J lost 5 bases. This record comes from a study of blood T cell repertoires in COVID-19. The assay was immunoSEQ multiplex PCR, and TCRdb's table has in-frame clones only and misses some. The table includes 150,000 to 200,000 clones, 87% detected once. The gene calls are TRBV19 and TRBJ2-7; 10 bases line up with TRBD1. The source material was PBMCs or T cells enriched from blood (not recorded which). The source of this sequence is a human donor with acute COVID-19. The donor label of this sample is uncertain. As DNA, the CDR3 is TGTGCCAGTAGTAGACAGGGGGCTCGAAACGAGCAGTACTTC. Translated, it gives CASSRQGARNEQYF.